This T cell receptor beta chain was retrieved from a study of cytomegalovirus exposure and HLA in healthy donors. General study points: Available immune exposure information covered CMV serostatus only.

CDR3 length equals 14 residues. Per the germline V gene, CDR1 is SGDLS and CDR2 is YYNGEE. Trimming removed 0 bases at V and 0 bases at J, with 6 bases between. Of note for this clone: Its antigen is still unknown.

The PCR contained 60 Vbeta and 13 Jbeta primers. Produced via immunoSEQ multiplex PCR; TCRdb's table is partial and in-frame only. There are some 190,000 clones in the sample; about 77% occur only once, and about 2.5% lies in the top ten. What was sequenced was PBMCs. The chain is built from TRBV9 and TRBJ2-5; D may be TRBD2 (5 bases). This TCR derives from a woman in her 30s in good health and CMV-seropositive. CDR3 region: CASSVGRYQETQYF. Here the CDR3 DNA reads TGTGCCAGCAGCGTAGGGAGGTACCAAGAGACCCAGTACTTC.